The present TCR beta chain was sequenced within a study of blood T cell repertoires in COVID-19. Across the whole study: COVID-19 samples from acute and convalescent phases originated in the United States, Italy and Spain.

In the authors' methods: Estimation of nucleated cell counts was performed using reference gene primer amplification. Libraries were prepared by immunoSEQ multiplex PCR; TCRdb keeps only in-frame clonotypes and omits some of them. That table supplies the V and J calls and clone size; D and trimming were determined from the DNA. The profile shows about 250,000 clones, 88% of them singletons. This receptor was identified in an elderly man with acute or convalescent COVID-19. The specimen was peripheral blood.

The CDR3 sequence: CASSQRQGGTDTQYF. The CDR3 bases are TGCGCCAGCAGCCAGAGACAGGGTGGGACAGATACGCAGTATTTT. The chain carries TRBV5-1 and TRBJ2-3; 7 bases fit TRBD1. This CDR3 spans 15 amino acids. V gave up 4 bases and J gave up 3 bases; unmatched junction bases: 8. Germline V gives CDR1 SGHRS, CDR2 YFSETQ.